This T cell receptor beta chain stems from a study of cytomegalovirus exposure and HLA in healthy donors. Broader study findings: As was reported, the classifier diagnosed cytomegalovirus status with high specificity and sensitivity.

For this clone: Antigen specificity is unknown.

V shed 6 bases and J 0 bases; nucleotides not matched to a gene: 26. The CDR3 is 22 residues long. The V gene's germline CDR1 is SNHLY and CDR2 FYNNEI. PCR employed 60 Vbeta and 13 Jbeta primers. The table came from immunoSEQ multiplex PCR; TCRdb's copy has only in-frame clones and leaves some out. The sample includes under 200,000 clones, roughly three quarters of them seen just once. This sequence was found in a male donor in good health and CMV-seropositive. This rearrangement joins TRBV2 to TRBJ2-4, with 7 bases aligning to TRBD1. The sequencing input was PBMCs. The CDR3 protein is CASSATQQGTEYWQIAKNIQYF. In DNA form, the CDR3 reads TGTGCCAGCAGCGCCACCCAACAGGGGACCGAATACTGGCAGATAGCCAAAAACATTCAGTACTTC.